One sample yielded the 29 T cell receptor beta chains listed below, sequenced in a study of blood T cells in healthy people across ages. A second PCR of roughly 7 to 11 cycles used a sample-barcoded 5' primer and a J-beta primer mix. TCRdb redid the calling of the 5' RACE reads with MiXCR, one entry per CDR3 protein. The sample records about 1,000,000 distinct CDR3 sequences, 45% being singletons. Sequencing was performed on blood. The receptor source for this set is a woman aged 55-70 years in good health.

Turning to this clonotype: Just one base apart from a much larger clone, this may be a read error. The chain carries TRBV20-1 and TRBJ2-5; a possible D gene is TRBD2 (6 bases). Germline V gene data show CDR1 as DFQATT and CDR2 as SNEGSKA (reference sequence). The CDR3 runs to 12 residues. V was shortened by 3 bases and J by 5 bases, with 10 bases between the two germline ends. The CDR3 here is CSASPSAETQYF. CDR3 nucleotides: TGCAGTGCTAGTCCTAGCGCGGAGACCCAGTACTTC.

DNA for the CDR3: TGCGCCAGCAGCTTGGACGGGACCCGCACCGGGGAGCTGTTTTTT. Translated: CASSLDGTRTGELFF. The chain combines TRBV5-1 with TRBJ2-2; D tentatively fits TRBD1 or TRBD2 (5 bases each). The CDR3 is 15 residues long. Between the trimmed V and J ends, which lost 0 bases and 4 bases, there was a span of 10 bases. Per the germline V gene, CDR1 is SGHRS and CDR2 is YFSETQ.

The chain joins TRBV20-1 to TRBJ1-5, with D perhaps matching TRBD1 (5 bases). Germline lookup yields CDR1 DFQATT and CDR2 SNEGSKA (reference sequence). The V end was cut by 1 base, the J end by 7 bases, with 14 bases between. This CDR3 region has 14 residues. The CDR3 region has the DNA TGCAGTGCTAGAGGGTGGCAGGGAGGGCAGCCCCAGCATTTT. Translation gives CSARGWQGGQPQHF.

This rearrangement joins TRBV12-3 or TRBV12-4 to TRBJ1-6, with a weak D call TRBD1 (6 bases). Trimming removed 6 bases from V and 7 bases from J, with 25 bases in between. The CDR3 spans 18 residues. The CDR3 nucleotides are TGTGCCAGCAGCCTCACCCGACCTTTGGGGGGGACAAATTCACCCCTCCACTTT. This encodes CASSLTRPLGGTNSPLHF.

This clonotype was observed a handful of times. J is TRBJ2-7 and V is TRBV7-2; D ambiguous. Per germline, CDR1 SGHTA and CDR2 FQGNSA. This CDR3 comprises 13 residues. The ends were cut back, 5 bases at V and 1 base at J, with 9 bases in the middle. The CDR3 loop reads CASSRFESYEQYF. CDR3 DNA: TGTGCCAGCAGCCGCTTCGAGTCCTACGAGCAGTACTTC. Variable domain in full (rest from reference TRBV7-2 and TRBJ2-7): GAGVSQSPSNKVTEKGKDVELRCDPISGHTALYWYRQSLGQGLEFLIYFQGNSAPDKSGLPSDRFSAERTGGSVSTLTIQRTQQEDSAVYLCASSRFESYEQYFGPGTRLTVT.

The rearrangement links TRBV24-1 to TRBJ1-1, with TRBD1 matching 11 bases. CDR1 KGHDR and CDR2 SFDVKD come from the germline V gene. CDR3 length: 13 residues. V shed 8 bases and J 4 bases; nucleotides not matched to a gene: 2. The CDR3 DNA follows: TGTGCCACCACCGGGACAGGGGGCACTGAAGCTTTCTTT. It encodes CATTGTGGTEAFF.

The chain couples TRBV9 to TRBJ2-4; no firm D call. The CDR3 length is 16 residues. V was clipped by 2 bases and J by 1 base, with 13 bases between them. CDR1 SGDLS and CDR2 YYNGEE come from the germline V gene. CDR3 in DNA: TGTGCCAGCAGCGTCTCACCCGACTTGGCCAAAAACATTCAGTACTTC. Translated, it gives CASSVSPDLAKNIQYF.

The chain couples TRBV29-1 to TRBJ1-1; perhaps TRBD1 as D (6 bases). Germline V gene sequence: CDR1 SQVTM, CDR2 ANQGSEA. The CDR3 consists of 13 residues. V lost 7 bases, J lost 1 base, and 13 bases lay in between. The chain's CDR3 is CSAVSGANTEAFF. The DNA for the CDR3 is TGCAGCGCCGTGTCAGGGGCGAACACTGAAGCTTTCTTT.

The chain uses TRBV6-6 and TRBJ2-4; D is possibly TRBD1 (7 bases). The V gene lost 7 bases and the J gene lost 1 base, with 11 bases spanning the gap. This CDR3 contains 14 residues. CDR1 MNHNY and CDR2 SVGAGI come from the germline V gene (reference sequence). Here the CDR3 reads CASIRGEAKNIQYF. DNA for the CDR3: TGTGCCAGCATCAGGGGGGAGGCCAAAAACATTCAGTACTTC.

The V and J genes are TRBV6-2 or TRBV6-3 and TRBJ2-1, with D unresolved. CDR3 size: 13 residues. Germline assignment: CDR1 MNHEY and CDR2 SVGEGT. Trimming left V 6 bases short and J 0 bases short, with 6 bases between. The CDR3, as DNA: TGTGCCAGCAGCTTTGTCTCCTACAATGAGCAGTTCTTC. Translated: CASSFVSYNEQFF.

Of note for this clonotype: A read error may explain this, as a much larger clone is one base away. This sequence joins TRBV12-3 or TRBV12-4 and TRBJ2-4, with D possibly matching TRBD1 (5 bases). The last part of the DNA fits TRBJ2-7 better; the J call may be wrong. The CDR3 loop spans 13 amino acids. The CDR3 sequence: CASSFDSGYEQYF. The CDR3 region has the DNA TGTGCCAGCAGTTTCGACAGTGGCTACGAGCAGTACTTC.

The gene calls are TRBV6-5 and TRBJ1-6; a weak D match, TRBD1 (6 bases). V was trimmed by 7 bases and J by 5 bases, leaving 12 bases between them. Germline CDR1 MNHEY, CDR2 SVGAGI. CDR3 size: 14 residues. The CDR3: CASKTAGDNSPLHF. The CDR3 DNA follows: TGTGCCAGCAAAACAGCAGGGGATAATTCACCCCTCCACTTT.

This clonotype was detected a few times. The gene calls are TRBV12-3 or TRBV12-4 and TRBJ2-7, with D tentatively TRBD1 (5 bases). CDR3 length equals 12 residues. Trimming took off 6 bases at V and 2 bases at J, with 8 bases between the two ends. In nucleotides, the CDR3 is TGTGCCAGCAGCCAGACAGCCTACGAGCAGTACTTC. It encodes CASSQTAYEQYF.

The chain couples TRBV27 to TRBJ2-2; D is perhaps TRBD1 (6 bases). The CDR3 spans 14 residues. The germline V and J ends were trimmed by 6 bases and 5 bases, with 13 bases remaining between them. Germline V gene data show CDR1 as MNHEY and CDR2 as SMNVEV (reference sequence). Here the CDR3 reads CASSPNRVTGELFF. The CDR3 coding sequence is TGTGCCAGCAGCCCCAACAGGGTTACCGGGGAGCTGTTTTTT.

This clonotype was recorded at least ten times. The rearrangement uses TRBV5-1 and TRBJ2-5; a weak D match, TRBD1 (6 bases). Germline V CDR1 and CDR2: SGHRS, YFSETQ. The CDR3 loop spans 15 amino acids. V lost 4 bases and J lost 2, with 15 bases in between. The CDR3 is CASSPRPDRQETQYF. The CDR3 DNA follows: TGCGCCAGCAGCCCGAGGCCCGACAGGCAAGAGACCCAGTACTTC.

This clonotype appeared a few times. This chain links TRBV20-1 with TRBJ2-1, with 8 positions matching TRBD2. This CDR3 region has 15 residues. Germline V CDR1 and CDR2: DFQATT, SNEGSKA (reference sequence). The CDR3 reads CSAHTSGISYNEQFF. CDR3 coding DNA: TGCAGCGCTCATACTAGCGGTATTTCATACAATGAGCAGTTCTTC.

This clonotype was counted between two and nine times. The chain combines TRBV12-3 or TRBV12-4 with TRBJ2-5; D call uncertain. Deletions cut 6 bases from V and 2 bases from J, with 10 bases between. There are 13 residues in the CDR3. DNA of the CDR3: TGTGCCAGCAGGAATTTGGGGCAAGAGACCCAGTACTTC. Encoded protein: CASRNLGQETQYF.

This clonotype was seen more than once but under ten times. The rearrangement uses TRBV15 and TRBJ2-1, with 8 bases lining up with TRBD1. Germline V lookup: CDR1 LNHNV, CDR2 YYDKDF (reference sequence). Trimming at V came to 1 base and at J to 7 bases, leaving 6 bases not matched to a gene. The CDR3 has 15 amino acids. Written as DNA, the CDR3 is TGTGCCACCAGCAGAGTCGGACAGGGACGGAATGAGCAGTTCTTC. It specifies CATSRVGQGRNEQFF.

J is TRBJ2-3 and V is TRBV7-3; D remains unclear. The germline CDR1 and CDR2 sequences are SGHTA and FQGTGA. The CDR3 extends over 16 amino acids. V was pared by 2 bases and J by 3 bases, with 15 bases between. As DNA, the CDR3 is TGTGCCAGCAGCTTAGGTCTCAGTGGGGTAACAGATACGCAGTATTTT. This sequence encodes CASSLGLSGVTDTQYF.

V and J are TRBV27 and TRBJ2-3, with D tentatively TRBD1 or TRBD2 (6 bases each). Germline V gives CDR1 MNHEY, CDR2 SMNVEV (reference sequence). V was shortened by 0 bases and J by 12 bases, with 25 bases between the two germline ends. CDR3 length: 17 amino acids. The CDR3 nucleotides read TGTGCCAGCAGTTTATCGATGGGGGCCGGACTATCTGTGATCCAGTATTTT. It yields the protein CASSLSMGAGLSVIQYF.

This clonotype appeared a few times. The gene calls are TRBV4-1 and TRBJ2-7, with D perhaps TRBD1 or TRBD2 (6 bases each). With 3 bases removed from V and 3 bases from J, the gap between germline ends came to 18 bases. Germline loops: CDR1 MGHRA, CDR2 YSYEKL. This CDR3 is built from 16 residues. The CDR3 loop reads CASSHPKGDLRYEQYF. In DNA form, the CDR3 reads TGCGCCAGCAGCCATCCTAAGGGGGACTTACGCTACGAGCAGTACTTC.

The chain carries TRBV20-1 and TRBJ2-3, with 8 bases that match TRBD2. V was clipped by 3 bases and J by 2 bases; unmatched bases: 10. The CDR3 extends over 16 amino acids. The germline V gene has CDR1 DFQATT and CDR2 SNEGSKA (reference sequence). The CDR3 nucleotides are TGCAGTGCTAGGGGTGGCGGGAGGACCTCCACAGATACGCAGTATTTT. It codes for CSARGGGRTSTDTQYF.

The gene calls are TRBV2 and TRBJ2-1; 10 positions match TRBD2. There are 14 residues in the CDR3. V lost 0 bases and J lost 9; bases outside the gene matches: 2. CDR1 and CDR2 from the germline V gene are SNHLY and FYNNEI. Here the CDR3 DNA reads TGTGCCAGCAGTGAAGCTAGCGGGAGGTTTGAGCAGTTCTTC. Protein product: CASSEASGRFEQFF.

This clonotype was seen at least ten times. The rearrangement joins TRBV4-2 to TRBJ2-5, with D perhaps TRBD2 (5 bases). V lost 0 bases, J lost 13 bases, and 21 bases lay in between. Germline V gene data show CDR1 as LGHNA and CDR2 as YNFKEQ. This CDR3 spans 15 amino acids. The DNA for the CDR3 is TGTGCCAGCAGCCAAGATCTAGCAGTCGCGGCGGTACGGTACTTC. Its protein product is CASSQDLAVAAVRYF.

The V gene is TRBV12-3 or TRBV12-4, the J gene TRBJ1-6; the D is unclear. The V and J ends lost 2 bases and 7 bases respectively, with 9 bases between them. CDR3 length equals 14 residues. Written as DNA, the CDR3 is TGTGCCAGCAGTTTAAGGACCGTAAATTCACCCCTCCACTTT. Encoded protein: CASSLRTVNSPLHF.

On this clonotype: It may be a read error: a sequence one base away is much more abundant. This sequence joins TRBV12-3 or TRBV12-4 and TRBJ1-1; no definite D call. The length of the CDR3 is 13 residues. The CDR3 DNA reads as TGTGCCGGCAGTTTATTGGAGAACACTGAAGCTTTCTTT. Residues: CAGSLLENTEAFF.

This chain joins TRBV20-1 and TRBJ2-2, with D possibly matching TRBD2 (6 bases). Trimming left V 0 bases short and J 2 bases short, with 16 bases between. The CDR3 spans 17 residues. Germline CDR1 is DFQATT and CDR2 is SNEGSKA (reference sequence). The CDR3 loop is CSARDPLFAGNTGELFF. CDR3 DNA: TGCAGTGCTAGAGATCCTTTGTTTGCGGGAAACACCGGGGAGCTGTTTTTT.

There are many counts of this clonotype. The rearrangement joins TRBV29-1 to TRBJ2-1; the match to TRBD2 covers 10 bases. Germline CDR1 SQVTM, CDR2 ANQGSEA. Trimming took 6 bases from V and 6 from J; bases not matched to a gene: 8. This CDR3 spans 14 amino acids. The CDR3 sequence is CSVSSGRGGNEQFF. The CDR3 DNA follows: TGCAGCGTCTCTAGCGGGAGAGGAGGCAATGAGCAGTTCTTC.

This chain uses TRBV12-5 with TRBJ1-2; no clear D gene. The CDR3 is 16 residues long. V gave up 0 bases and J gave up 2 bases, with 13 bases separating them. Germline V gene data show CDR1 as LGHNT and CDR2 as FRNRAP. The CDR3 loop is CASGLVEATSNYGYTF. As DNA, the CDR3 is TGTGCTAGTGGTTTGGTAGAGGCGACTTCGAACTATGGCTACACCTTC.